A single sample is the source of the 10 T cell receptor beta chains below, sequenced in a study of blood T cell repertoires in COVID-19. Sequenced by immunoSEQ multiplex PCR; TCRdb stores in-frame clones only, minus some. The sample consists of tens of thousands of clones, over 80% of them appearing once. The sequenced sample consisted of peripheral blood. The receptors were gathered from a man aged 70 or older with acute or convalescent COVID-19.

This clone was seen once. The chain couples TRBV11-2 to TRBJ1-1; 8 nucleotides line up with TRBD1. Germline assignment: CDR1 SGHAT and CDR2 FQNNGV. Losses at the gene ends were 4 bases for V and 2 bases for J; bases not matched to a gene: 6. This CDR3 has 15 residues. CDR3 in amino acids: CASSSPGGPNTEAFF. The CDR3 DNA is TGTGCCAGCAGCTCCCCAGGGGGCCCCAACACTGAAGCTTTCTTT.

The rearrangement joins TRBV7-5 to TRBJ2-5; the D segment call TRBD1 is taken from the table without a DNA check. TRBV7-5 is recorded as a pseudogene. This CDR3 spans 12 amino acids. The CDR3: CVRADRRETQYF. CDR3 DNA sequence: TGTGTCAGAGCGGACAGGAGGGAGACCCAGTACTTC.

The chain joins TRBV19 to TRBJ1-2; 8 bases match TRBD1. The V gene end was trimmed by 6 bases and the J gene end by 12 bases; junction bases not matched to a gene: 6. The CDR3 extends over 11 amino acids. The germline gives CDR1 LNHDA, CDR2 SQIVND (reference sequence). The CDR3 sequence: CASRTGERNTF. For the CDR3, the DNA is TGTGCCAGTAGGACAGGGGAGAGAAACACCTTC.

The rearrangement joins TRBV27 to TRBJ2-1; perhaps TRBD1 as D (8 bases). Germline V gene sequence: CDR1 MNHEY, CDR2 SMNVEV (reference sequence). The CDR3 runs to 15 residues. Trimming removed 5 bases from V and 3 bases from J, with 14 bases in between. CDR3 nucleotides: TGTGCCAGCAGTCTAACAGGGGGGGTCTACAATGAGCAGTTCTTC. Translation gives CASSLTGGVYNEQFF.

The J gene is TRBJ2-6, the V gene TRBV19; 7 nucleotides match TRBD1. V lost 3 bases and J lost 1; bases outside the gene matches: 3. Germline-derived CDR1 and CDR2 are LNHDA and SQIVND (reference sequence). The CDR3 consists of 16 residues. Written as DNA, the CDR3 is TGTGCCAGTAGTATCCCCAGGGGGTCTGGGGCCAACGTCCTGACTTTC. It encodes CASSIPRGSGANVLTF.

The chain carries TRBV10-3 and TRBJ1-3, with D unclear. This CDR3 region has 14 residues. Germline assignment: CDR1 ENHRY and CDR2 SYGVKD. V lost 6 bases, J lost 0 bases, and 9 bases lay in between. The CDR3 loop is CAIRPDTSGNTIYF. The CDR3 nucleotides read TGTGCCATCAGACCAGACACCTCTGGAAACACCATATATTTT.

The CDR3 sequence: CASTTAETQYF. CDR3 DNA: TGTGCCAGCACAACTGCAGAGACCCAGTACTTC. The chain couples TRBV6-5 to TRBJ2-5; no reliable D call. The V end was cut by 7 bases, the J end by 4 bases, with 7 bases between. The germline V gene encodes CDR1 MNHEY and CDR2 SVGAGI. The CDR3 length is 11 residues.

The V and J genes are TRBV7-8 and TRBJ1-2; no firm D call. The germline V gene encodes CDR1 SGHVS and CDR2 FQNEAQ. V shed 1 base and J shed 6 bases, with 6 bases lying between them. The CDR3 loop spans 12 amino acids. The DNA for the CDR3 is TGTGCCAGCAGCTTAGGGAGGGATGGCTACACCTTC. Amino acids: CASSLGRDGYTF.

This clone appeared a single time. The chain combines TRBV7-7 with TRBJ1-1; unclear D gene. CDR1 is SSHAT, CDR2 FNYEAQ, per germline (reference sequence). There are 13 residues in the CDR3. The V end was cut by 5 bases, the J end by 0 bases, with 7 bases between. CDR3 coding DNA: TGTGCCAGCAGCCTTACGGTGAACACTGAAGCTTTCTTT. Translating it yields CASSLTVNTEAFF. The full variable domain, with the rest looked up from reference TRBV7-7 and TRBJ1-1, is GAGVSQSPRYKVTKRGQDVTLRCDPISSHATLYWYQQALGQGPEFLTYFNYEAQPDKSGLPSDRFSAERPEGSISTLTIQRTEQRDSAMYRCASSLTVNTEAFFGQGTRLTVV.

The J gene is TRBJ2-1, the V gene TRBV4-2; 12 nucleotides match TRBD2. The junction had 6 bases not matched to a gene; V was cut back by 0 bases and J by 3 bases. CDR3 size: 18 residues. CDR1 LGHNA and CDR2 YNFKEQ come from the germline V gene. CDR3 bases: TGTGCCAGCAGCCAAGAAATGGGGACTAGCGGGCACTACAATGAGCAGTTCTTC. Amino acids: CASSQEMGTSGHYNEQFF.